This TCR beta chain was documented in a study of cytomegalovirus exposure and HLA in healthy donors. Study-wide results and caveats: In a later analysis, at a false discovery rate of 0.05, 17,000 or so TCR beta sequences matched HLA alleles. V- and J-gene trimming in TCR beta was tied to a missense DCLRE1C variant by an analysis performed later.

The CDR3 extends over 13 amino acids. Deletions cut 2 bases from V and 0 bases from J, with 4 bases between. Germline CDR1 SEHNR, CDR2 FQNEAQ (reference sequence). For this clone: No antigen is known for it.

The PCR ran on 60 Vbeta and 13 Jbeta primers. Method: immunoSEQ multiplex PCR; TCRdb's copy keeps in-frame clones and lacks some. With 45,000 to 60,000 clones in the sample, the ten largest clones hold roughly 7%. This TCR derives from a woman aged 40 to 50 in good health and CMV-seronegative. The chain uses TRBV7-9 and TRBJ1-1; D is undetermined. Sequenced material: PBMCs. The CDR3: CASSLTVNTEAFF. As DNA, the CDR3 is TGTGCCAGCAGCTTAACAGTGAACACTGAAGCTTTCTTT.